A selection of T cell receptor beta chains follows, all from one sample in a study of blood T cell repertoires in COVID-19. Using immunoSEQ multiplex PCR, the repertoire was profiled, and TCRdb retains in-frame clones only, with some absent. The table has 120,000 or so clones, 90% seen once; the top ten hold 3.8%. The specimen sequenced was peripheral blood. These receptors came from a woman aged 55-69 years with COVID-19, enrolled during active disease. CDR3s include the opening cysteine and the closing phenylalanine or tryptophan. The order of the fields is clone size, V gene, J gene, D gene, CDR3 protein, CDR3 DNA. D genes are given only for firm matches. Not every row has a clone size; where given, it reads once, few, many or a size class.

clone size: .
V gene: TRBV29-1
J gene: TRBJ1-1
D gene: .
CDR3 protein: CSVKPELNTEAFF
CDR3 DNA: TGCAGCGTTAAGCCCGAGTTGAACACTGAAGCTTTCTTT

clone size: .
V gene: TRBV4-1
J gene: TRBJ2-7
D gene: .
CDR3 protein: CASSLEQGYEQYF
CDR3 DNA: TGCGCCAGCAGCTTGGAACAGGGTTACGAGCAGTACTTC

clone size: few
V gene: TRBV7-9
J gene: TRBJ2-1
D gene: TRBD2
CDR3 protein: CASSRLAGGDYNEQFF
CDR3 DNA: TGTGCCAGCAGCCGACTAGCGGGGGGTGACTACAATGAGCAGTTCTTC

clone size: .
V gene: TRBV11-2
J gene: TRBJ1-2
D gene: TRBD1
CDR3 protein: CASSLERGTGINYGYTF
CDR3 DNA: TGTGCCAGCAGCTTAGAGAGAGGGACAGGGATTAACTATGGCTACACCTTC

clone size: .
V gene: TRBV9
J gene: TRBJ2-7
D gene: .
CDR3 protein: CASSVGPSGASYREQYF
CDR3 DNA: TGTGCCAGCAGCGTAGGCCCCTCAGGTGCCTCCTATCGCGAGCAGTACTTC

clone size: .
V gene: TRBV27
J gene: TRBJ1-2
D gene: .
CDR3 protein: CASSLGQIYGYTF
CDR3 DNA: TGTGCCAGCAGTTTAGGGCAGATCTATGGCTACACCTTC

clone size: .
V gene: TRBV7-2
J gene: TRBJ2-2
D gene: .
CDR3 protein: CASSLSRGRAGELFF
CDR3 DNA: TGTGCCAGCAGCTTATCTCGGGGTCGCGCCGGGGAGCTGTTTTTT

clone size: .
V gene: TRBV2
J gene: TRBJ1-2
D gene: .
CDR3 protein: CASSTGTPRKGYTF
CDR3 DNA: TGTGCCAGCAGCACCGGGACACCTCGGAAAGGCTACACCTTC

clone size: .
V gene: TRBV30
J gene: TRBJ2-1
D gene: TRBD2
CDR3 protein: CAWSVRGGTKEQFF
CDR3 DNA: TGTGCCTGGAGTGTACGGGGGGGGACTAAAGAGCAGTTCTTC

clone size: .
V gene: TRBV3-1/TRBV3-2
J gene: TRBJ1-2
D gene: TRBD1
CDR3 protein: CASSLSDRAGGYTF
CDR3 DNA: TGTGCCAGCAGCCTATCAGACAGGGCTGGGGGCTACACCTTC

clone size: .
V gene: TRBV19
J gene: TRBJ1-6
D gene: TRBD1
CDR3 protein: CATQNRGNSPLHF
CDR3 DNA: TGTGCCACGCAAAACAGGGGTAATTCACCCCTCCACTTT

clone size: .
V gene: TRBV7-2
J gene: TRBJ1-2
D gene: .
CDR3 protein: CASSLGVGANYGYTF
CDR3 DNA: TGTGCCAGCAGCTTGGGGGTGGGGGCCAACTATGGCTACACCTTC

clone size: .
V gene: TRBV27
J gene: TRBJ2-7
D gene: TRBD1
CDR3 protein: CASSLTGQGKSYEQYF
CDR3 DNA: TGTGCCAGCAGTCTAACTGGACAGGGGAAATCCTACGAGCAGTACTTC

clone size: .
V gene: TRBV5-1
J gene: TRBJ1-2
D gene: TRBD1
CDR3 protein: CASSLEGANYGYTF
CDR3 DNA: TGCGCCAGCAGCTTGGAGGGGGCCAACTATGGCTACACCTTC

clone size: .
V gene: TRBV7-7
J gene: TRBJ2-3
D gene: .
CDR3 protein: CASSLSAKPDTQYF
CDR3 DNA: TGTGCTAGCAGCTTAAGTGCGAAACCAGATACGCAGTATTTT

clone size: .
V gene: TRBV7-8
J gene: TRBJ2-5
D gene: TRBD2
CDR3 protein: CASSSVAGGRETQYF
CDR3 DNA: TGTGCCAGCAGCTCCGTAGCGGGGGGGCGGGAGACCCAGTACTTC

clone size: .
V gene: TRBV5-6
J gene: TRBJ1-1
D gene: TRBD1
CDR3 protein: CASSLSSYRGQVSAFF
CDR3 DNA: TGTGCCAGCAGCTTGAGTTCTTACAGGGGGCAAGTAAGTGCTTTCTTT

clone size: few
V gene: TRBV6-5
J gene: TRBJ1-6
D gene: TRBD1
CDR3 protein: CASRRQGDNSPLHF
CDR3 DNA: TGTGCCAGCAGACGACAGGGGGACAATTCACCCCTCCACTTT

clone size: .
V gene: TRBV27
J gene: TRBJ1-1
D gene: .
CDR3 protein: CASSLEGARPQNTEAFF
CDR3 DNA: TGTGCCAGCAGTTTAGAGGGAGCTAGGCCCCAGAACACTGAAGCTTTCTTT

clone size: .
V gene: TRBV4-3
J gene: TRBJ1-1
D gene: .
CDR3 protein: CASSQDKNTEAFF
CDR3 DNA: TGCGCCAGCAGCCAGGACAAGAACACTGAAGCTTTCTTT

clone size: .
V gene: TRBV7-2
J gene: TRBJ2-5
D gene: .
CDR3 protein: CASREGLTVGETQYF
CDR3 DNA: TGTGCCAGCAGGGAAGGACTCACCGTGGGGGAGACCCAGTACTTC

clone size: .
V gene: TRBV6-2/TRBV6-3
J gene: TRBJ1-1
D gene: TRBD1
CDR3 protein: CASSYGRGLEAFF
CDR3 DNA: TGTGCCAGCAGTTACGGCAGGGGGCTTGAAGCTTTCTTT

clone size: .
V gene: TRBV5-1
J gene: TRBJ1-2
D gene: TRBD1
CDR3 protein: CASSLGTGENYGYTF
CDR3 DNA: TGCGCCAGCAGCTTGGGGACAGGGGAGAACTATGGCTACACCTTC

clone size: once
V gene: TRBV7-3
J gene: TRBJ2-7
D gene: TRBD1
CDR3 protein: CASSRGQGAARQYF
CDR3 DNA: TGTGCCAGCAGCCGGGGACAGGGGGCCGCCCGGCAGTACTTC

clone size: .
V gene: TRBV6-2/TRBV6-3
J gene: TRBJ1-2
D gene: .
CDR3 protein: CASSYRPGANYGYTF
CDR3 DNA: TGTGCCAGCAGTTACAGGCCGGGAGCTAACTATGGCTACACCTTC

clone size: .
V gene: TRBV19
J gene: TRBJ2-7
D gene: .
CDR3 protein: CASSIGGRAGLQYF
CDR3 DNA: TGTGCCAGTAGTATCGGTGGTAGGGCAGGGCTGCAGTACTTC

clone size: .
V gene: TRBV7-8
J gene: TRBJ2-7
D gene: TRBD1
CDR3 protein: CASSRGTGVYEQYF
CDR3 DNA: TGTGCCAGCAGCCGAGGGACAGGCGTCTACGAGCAGTACTTC

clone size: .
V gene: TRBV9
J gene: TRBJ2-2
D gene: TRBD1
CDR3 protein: CASSVFPGQANTGELFF
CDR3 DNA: TGTGCCAGCAGCGTATTCCCGGGACAGGCGAACACCGGGGAGCTGTTTTTT

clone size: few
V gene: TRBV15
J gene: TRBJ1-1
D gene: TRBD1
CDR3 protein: CATSDRGGTEAFF
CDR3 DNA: TGTGCCACCTCCGACAGGGGGGGGACTGAAGCTTTCTTT

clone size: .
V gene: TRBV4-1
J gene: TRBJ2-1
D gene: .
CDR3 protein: CASSQQTWTGVQFF
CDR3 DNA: TGCGCCAGCAGCCAACAAACTTGGACTGGTGTGCAGTTCTTC

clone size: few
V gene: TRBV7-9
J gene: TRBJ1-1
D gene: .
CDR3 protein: CASREGGTEAFF
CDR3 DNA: TGTGCCAGCAGAGAAGGGGGCACTGAAGCTTTCTTT

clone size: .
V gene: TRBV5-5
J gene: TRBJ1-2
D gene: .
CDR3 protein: CASSMAWSGNGGYTF
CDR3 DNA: TGTGCCAGCAGCATGGCGTGGTCGGGGAATGGAGGCTACACCTTC

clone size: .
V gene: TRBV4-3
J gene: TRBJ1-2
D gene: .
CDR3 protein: CASSQDLGPLYGYTF
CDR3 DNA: TGCGCCAGCAGCCAAGACTTGGGGCCTCTCTATGGCTACACCTTC

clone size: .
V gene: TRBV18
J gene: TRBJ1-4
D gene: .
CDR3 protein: CASSPGRDNEKLFF
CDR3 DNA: TGTGCCAGCTCACCGGGCAGGGATAATGAAAAACTGTTTTTT

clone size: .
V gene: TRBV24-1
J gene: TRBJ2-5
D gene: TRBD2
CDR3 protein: CATEDGAGGRGKTQYF
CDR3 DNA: TGTGCCACCGAGGACGGGGCGGGGGGCCGCGGGAAGACCCAGTACTTC

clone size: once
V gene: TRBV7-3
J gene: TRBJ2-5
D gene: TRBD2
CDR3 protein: CASSLNGGYQETQYF
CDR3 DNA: TGTGCCAGCAGCTTAAACGGGGGGTACCAAGAGACCCAGTACTTC

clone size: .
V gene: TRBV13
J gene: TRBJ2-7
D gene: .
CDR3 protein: CASSRTGYEQYF
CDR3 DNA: TGTGCCAGCAGCCGAACAGGGTACGAGCAGTACTTC

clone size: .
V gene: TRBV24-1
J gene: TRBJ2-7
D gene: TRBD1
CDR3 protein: CATSDSGQGARGEQYF
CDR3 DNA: TGTGCCACCAGTGATTCGGGACAGGGGGCGAGGGGTGAGCAGTACTTC

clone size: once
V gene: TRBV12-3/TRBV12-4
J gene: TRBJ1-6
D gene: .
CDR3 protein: CAAGRGNSPLHF
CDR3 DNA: TGTGCTGCGGGACGAGGGAATTCACCCCTCCACTTT

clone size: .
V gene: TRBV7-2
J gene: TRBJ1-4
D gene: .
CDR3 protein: CASSFRVGEKLFF
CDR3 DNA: TGTGCCAGCAGCTTTCGGGTTGGTGAAAAACTGTTTTTT

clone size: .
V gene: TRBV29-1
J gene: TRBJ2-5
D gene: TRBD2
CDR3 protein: CSGRKQRGGETQYF
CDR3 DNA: TGCAGCGGTCGAAAACAGCGGGGCGGAGAGACCCAGTACTTC

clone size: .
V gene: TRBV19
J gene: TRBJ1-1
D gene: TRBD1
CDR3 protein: CASSGGQGGLTEAFF
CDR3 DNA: TGTGCCAGTAGCGGGGGACAGGGGGGTCTGACTGAAGCTTTCTTT

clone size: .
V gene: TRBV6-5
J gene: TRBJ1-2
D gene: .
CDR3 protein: CASSYREPYGYTF
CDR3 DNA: TGTGCCAGCAGTTACCGGGAACCCTATGGCTACACCTTC

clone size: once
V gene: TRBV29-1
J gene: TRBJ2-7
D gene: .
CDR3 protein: CSVQVSSYEQYF
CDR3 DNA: TGCAGCGTTCAGGTTAGCTCCTACGAGCAGTACTTC

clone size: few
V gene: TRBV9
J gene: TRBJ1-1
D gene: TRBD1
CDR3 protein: CASSVGGQGAEAFF
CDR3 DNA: TGTGCCAGCAGCGTAGGGGGACAGGGGGCCGAAGCTTTCTTT

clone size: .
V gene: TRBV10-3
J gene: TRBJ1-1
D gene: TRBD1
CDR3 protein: CAIRRSTGTGMNTEAFF
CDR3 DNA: TGTGCCATCAGAAGATCTACCGGGACAGGGATGAACACTGAAGCTTTCTTT

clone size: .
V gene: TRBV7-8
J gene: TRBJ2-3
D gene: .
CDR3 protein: CASSRDFTDTQYF
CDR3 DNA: TGTGCCAGCTCTCGGGATTTCACAGATACGCAGTATTTT

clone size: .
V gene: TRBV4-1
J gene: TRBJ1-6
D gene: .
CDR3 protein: CASSQARGTGSPLHF
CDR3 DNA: TGCGCCAGCAGCCAGGCACGCGGGACTGGATCACCCCTCCACTTT

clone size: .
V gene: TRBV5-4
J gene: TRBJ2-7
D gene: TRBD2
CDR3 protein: CASSDGLAEAYEQYF
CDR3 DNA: TGTGCCAGCAGCGACGGACTAGCGGAGGCCTACGAGCAGTACTTC

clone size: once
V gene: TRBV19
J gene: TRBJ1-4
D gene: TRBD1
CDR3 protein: CASSTGGLVGKLFF
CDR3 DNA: TGTGCCAGTAGTACAGGGGGCTTAGTGGGAAAACTGTTTTTT

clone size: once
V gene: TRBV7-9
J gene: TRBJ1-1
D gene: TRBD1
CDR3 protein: CASSFSDRGDTEAFF
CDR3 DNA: TGTGCCAGCAGCTTTTCAGACAGGGGCGACACTGAAGCTTTCTTT

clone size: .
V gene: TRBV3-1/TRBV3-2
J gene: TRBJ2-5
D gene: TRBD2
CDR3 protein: CASSRGGYYQETQYF
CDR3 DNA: TGTGCCAGCAGCCGGGGGGGGTACTACCAAGAGACCCAGTACTTC

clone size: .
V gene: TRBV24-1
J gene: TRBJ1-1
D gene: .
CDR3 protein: CATSDRKGREAFF
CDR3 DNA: TGTGCCACCAGTGATAGGAAGGGGCGTGAAGCTTTCTTT

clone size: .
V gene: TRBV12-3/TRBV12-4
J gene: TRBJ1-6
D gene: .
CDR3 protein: CASSLGGPRHF
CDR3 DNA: TGTGCCAGCAGCCTGGGGGGGCCCCGCCACTTT